The 8 T cell receptor beta chains listed next were all sequenced from one sample in a study of blood T cells in healthy people across ages. The second PCR ran about 6 to 11 cycles with a sample-barcoded 5' primer and J-beta primers. TCRdb independently ran MiXCR on the 5' RACE reads; one entry per CDR3 protein. The data hold fewer than 2,000,000 distinct CDR3 sequences, with almost 35% observed a single time. The sample taken for sequencing was blood. These TCRs come from a woman aged 30 to 39 in good health.

The chain uses TRBV6-2 or TRBV6-3 and TRBJ2-3; D may be TRBD2 (6 bases). The CDR3 totals 12 residues. Germline CDR1 MNHEY, CDR2 SVGEGT. Between the trimmed V and J ends, which lost 5 bases and 9 bases, there was a span of 12 bases. CDR3 amino acids: CASSGVAETQYF. The CDR3 coding sequence is TGTGCCAGCAGTGGAGTAGCGGAAACGCAGTATTTT.

This clonotype was observed a handful of times. The chain couples TRBV9 to TRBJ2-3; D is perhaps TRBD1 (6 bases). V lost 0 bases and J lost 3, with 17 bases in between. Per germline, CDR1 SGDLS and CDR2 YYNGEE. This CDR3 contains 17 residues. The CDR3 DNA reads as TGTGCCAGCAGCGTAGAATCTTTTGGGGGCGGAACAGATACGCAGTATTTT. Translating it yields CASSVESFGGGTDTQYF.

The chain joins TRBV27 to TRBJ1-1, with TRBD1 matching over 7 bases. With V trimmed by 5 bases and J by 2 bases, 8 bases remained unmatched. CDR1 and CDR2 from the germline V gene are MNHEY and SMNVEV (reference sequence). This CDR3 has 15 residues. CDR3 in amino acids: CASSPTGVLNTEAFF. The CDR3 nucleotides read TGTGCCAGCAGTCCCACAGGGGTTCTAAACACTGAAGCTTTCTTT.

With respect to this clonotype: A much larger clone sits a single nucleotide away, making a read error possible. J is TRBJ2-1 and V is TRBV29-1, with D tentatively TRBD1 (8 bases). Germline loops: CDR1 SQVTM, CDR2 ANQGSEA. This CDR3 spans 13 amino acids. Trimming pared 8 bases from V and 3 bases from J, leaving 14 bases between. CDR3 in DNA: TGCAGCTCCAGCGGGACAGGCTACAATGAGCAGTTCTTC. This encodes CSSSGTGYNEQFF.

Turning to this clonotype: A read error may produce the germline difference seen at one junction end. The genes are TRBV4-1 and TRBJ2-7; D gene unclear. CDR3 length: 11 amino acids. The germline V gene has CDR1 MGHRA and CDR2 YSYEKL. Here the CDR3 reads CAGSQAYGQYF. Written as DNA, the CDR3 is TGCGCCGGCAGCCAGGCATACGGGCAGTACTTC.

This clonotype was recorded a few times. V usage is TRBV7-3 and J usage is TRBJ2-1; 7 nucleotides align to TRBD2. Germline V gene data show CDR1 as SGHTA and CDR2 as FQGTGA. The CDR3 sequence is 15 residues long. J gave up 6 bases and V 5 bases, and 10 bases lay outside the gene matches. DNA of the CDR3: TGTGCCAGCAGCCCAGTGGGGGGGATGTCCAATGAGCAGTTCTTC. Translating it yields CASSPVGGMSNEQFF.

The chain has TRBV20-1 and TRBJ2-3; D remains unclear. This CDR3 region has 14 residues. The germline V gene has CDR1 DFQATT and CDR2 SNEGSKA (reference sequence). V was clipped by 3 bases and J by 0 bases, with 10 bases between them. The CDR3 sequence: CSARSLLSTDTQYF. DNA for the CDR3: TGCAGTGCTAGGTCCCTCCTTAGCACAGATACGCAGTATTTT.

This chain connects TRBV5-6 to TRBJ1-2, with D possibly being TRBD1 (6 bases). CDR1 is SGHDT and CDR2 is YYEEEE in the germline V gene. V lost 4 bases, J lost 6 bases, and 13 bases lay in between. The CDR3 extends over 13 amino acids. CDR3 residues: CASSRAGVDGYTF. For the CDR3, the DNA is TGTGCCAGCAGCCGGGCAGGGGTGGATGGCTACACCTTC. Full variable domain (outside the CDR3, taken from reference TRBV5-6 and TRBJ1-2): DAGVTQSPTHLIKTRGQQVTLRCSPKSGHDTVSWYQQALGQGPQFIFQYYEEEERQRGNFPDRFSGHQFPNYSSELNVNALLLGDSALYLCASSRAGVDGYTFGSGTRLTVV.